A selection of T cell receptor beta chains follows, all from one sample in a study of massively parallel sequencing of T cell beta chains. TCRdb re-called the 5' RACE reads with MiXCR, one entry per CDR3 protein. Of about 4,400 distinct CDR3 sequences listed, over 30% are singletons. The sample comprised commercial RNA from peripheral blood pooled from many donors. The receptor source for this set is a pool of human donors in good health; the sample was commercial RNA pooled from many donors. Each CDR3 is given with its conserved first and last residue. D genes are given only for firm matches. Clone size is stated in some rows and not others, as once, few, many or a class when expanded.

V gene	clone size	D gene	J gene	CDR3 protein	CDR3 DNA
TRBV20-1	few	NA	TRBJ2-7	CSAREGLSYEQYF	TGCAGTGCTAGAGAAGGGCTATCCTACGAGCAGTACTTC
TRBV6-4	NA	NA	TRBJ2-3	CASSDSGLGAQYF	TGTGCCAGCAGTGACTCAGGTCTAGGGGCGCAGTATTTT
TRBV20-1	NA	NA	TRBJ2-5	CSAMSPGKTQYF	TGCAGTGCTATGTCCCCAGGGAAGACCCAGTACTTC
TRBV4-1	NA	TRBD1	TRBJ2-5	CASSQVQGAQETQYF	TGCGCCAGCAGCCAAGTACAGGGGGCCCAAGAGACCCAGTACTTC
TRBV29-1	NA	TRBD1	TRBJ2-1	CSVEVWDSSYNEQFF	TGCAGCGTTGAGGTCTGGGACAGCTCCTACAATGAGCAGTTCTTC
TRBV14	NA	NA	TRBJ2-5	CASSQDIYAEETQYF	TGTGCCAGCAGCCAAGACATCTACGCAGAAGAGACCCAGTACTTC
TRBV5-1	few	TRBD2	TRBJ2-7	CASSFLSGSEYEQYF	TGCGCCAGCAGCTTTCTTAGCGGGAGTGAGTACGAGCAGTACTTC
TRBV11-2	few	TRBD2	TRBJ2-1	CASSLEGLAGEQFF	TGTGCCAGCAGCTTAGAAGGACTAGCGGGGGAGCAGTTCTTC
TRBV5-1	medium-sized	NA	TRBJ1-1	CASSLETSNTEAFF	TGCGCCAGCAGCTTGGAGACATCGAACACTGAAGCTTTCTTT
TRBV7-2	NA	NA	TRBJ2-7	CASSVLALPYEQYF	TGTGCCAGCAGCGTCCTAGCGTTACCCTACGAGCAGTACTTC
TRBV12-3/TRBV12-4	few	NA	TRBJ1-6	CASSLRANSPLHF	TGTGCCAGCAGTTTACGGGCTAATTCACCCCTCCACTTT
TRBV20-1	large	NA	TRBJ1-4	CSAIVNEKLFF	TGCAGTGCTATAGTTAATGAAAAACTGTTTTTT
TRBV19	NA	NA	TRBJ2-2	CASSTRQGGTGELFF	TGTGCCAGTAGTACCAGACAGGGAGGGACCGGGGAGCTGTTTTTT
TRBV6-2/TRBV6-3	NA	NA	TRBJ2-1	CASSYEVSSSYNEQFF	TGTGCCAGCAGTTACGAGGTCTCCAGCTCCTACAATGAGCAGTTCTTC
TRBV23-1	medium-sized	TRBD1	TRBJ1-1	CASDQGDQAFF	TGCGCCAGCGACCAGGGGGACCAAGCTTTCTTT
TRBV20-1	medium-sized	NA	TRBJ1-4	CSASREKLFF	TGCAGTGCTAGCAGGGAAAAACTGTTTTTT
TRBV20-1	NA	NA	TRBJ2-7	CSARDRDFTYEQYF	TGCAGTGCTAGAGACCGGGACTTTACCTACGAGCAGTACTTC
TRBV24-1	NA	NA	TRBJ2-7	CATSDGGPPYEQYF	TGTGCCACCAGTGATGGGGGACCCCCCTACGAGCAGTACTTC
TRBV20-1	few	TRBD2	TRBJ2-1	CSARDQPSGEQFF	TGCAGTGCTAGAGACCAACCTAGCGGGGAGCAGTTCTTC
TRBV3-1	NA	NA	TRBJ2-2	CASSPTTGELFF	TGTGCCAGCAGTCCAACCACCGGGGAGCTGTTTTTT
TRBV20-1	few	NA	TRBJ1-1	CSAKGGVITEAFF	TGCAGTGCCAAAGGGGGGGTTATCACTGAAGCTTTCTTT
TRBV20-1	few	NA	TRBJ2-4	CSVGGLAKNIQYF	TGCAGTGTAGGCGGTCTAGCCAAAAACATTCAGTACTTC
TRBV5-1	NA	NA	TRBJ1-1	CASSRGETEAFF	TGCGCCAGCAGCCGAGGGGAAACTGAAGCTTTCTTT
TRBV28	NA	TRBD1	TRBJ2-7	CASSFRGPMYEQYF	TGTGCCAGCAGTTTCAGGGGGCCAATGTACGAGCAGTACTTC
TRBV13	few	NA	TRBJ1-1	CASSSSDSNTEAFF	TGTGCCAGCAGCAGTAGCGACAGCAACACTGAAGCTTTCTTT
TRBV20-1	NA	NA	TRBJ2-3	CSASHNELADTQYF	TGCAGTGCTTCTCATAACGAATTGGCAGATACGCAGTATTTT
TRBV6-2/TRBV6-3	once	TRBD1	TRBJ1-2	CASGTRGLGYTF	TGTGCCAGCGGAACCAGGGGGCTTGGCTACACCTTC
TRBV29-1	NA	NA	TRBJ1-2	CSVFVGYGYTF	TGCAGCGTTTTCGTTGGCTATGGCTACACCTTC
TRBV2	NA	NA	TRBJ2-3	CASSFYGDTQYF	TGTGCCAGCAGTTTCTACGGGGATACGCAGTATTTT
TRBV29-1	large	NA	TRBJ1-2	CSVDGTVIGYTF	TGCAGCGTTGACGGAACAGTGATTGGCTACACCTTC
TRBV10-3	NA	NA	TRBJ1-2	CAISEPDGIYGYTF	TGTGCCATCAGTGAGCCCGACGGGATCTATGGCTACACCTTC
TRBV10-3	NA	NA	TRBJ2-2	CAIRGTSTGELFF	TGTGCCATCAGAGGGACGTCCACCGGGGAGCTGTTTTTT
TRBV6-4	NA	NA	TRBJ2-5	CASSTGDYQETQYF	TGTGCCAGCAGTACAGGAGACTACCAAGAGACCCAGTACTTC
TRBV4-3	NA	NA	TRBJ2-3	CASSDTGASTDTQYF	TGCGCCAGCAGCGACACCGGGGCTAGCACAGATACGCAGTATTTT
TRBV6-2/TRBV6-3	NA	TRBD1	TRBJ2-1	CASRTGTGGDEQFF	TGTGCCAGCAGAACCGGGACAGGGGGCGATGAGCAGTTCTTC
TRBV7-6	NA	NA	TRBJ2-3	CASSPTQDTQYF	TGTGCCAGCAGCCCTACCCAAGATACGCAGTATTTT
TRBV15	few	NA	TRBJ2-7	CATSTHTYEQYF	TGTGCCACCAGCACCCACACGTACGAGCAGTACTTC